These 17 T cell receptor beta chains share one sample of origin, sequenced in a study of Graves' ophthalmopathy and Graves' hyperthyroidism. Amplification of the TCR beta CDR3 regions used RNA transcripts (as template). The library came from an HTBI-primed first-round RT-PCR and a second-round multiplex PCR. TCRdb called the multiplex PCR reads again in MiXCR, with one record for every CDR3 protein. This sample has approximately 640,000 distinct CDR3 sequences, with about 40% found just once. Sequenced material: peripheral blood. The origin of the receptors is an adult man with Graves' ophthalmopathy.

This chain joins TRBV25-1 and TRBJ2-5; 10 positions agree with TRBD2. Germline loops: CDR1 MGHDK, CDR2 SYGVNS. CDR3 size: 20 residues. V lost 2 bases to trimming and J lost 5 bases; unmatched junction nucleotides: 20. The CDR3 nucleotides are TGTGCCAGCAGTGAAAGGTTTTGGGAGCGGGGGGGCCCCAGGGGCGAGACCCAGTACTTC. The encoded protein is CASSERFWERGGPRGETQYF.

This clonotype came up a few times. V is TRBV7-2 and J is TRBJ2-5; 12 positions match TRBD1. This CDR3 contains 17 residues. Trimming cost V 11 bases and J 4 bases; bases outside gene matches: 17. The V gene's germline CDR1 is SGHTA and CDR2 FQGNSA. CDR3 loop: CAWSVLSGDRGLETQYF. CDR3 sequence (DNA): TGTGCCTGGAGTGTACTCTCGGGGGACAGGGGGCTAGAGACCCAGTACTTC.

As DNA, the CDR3 is TGCGCCAGCAGCCCATGGACAGGGTGGATCGAAAAACTGTTTTTT. Protein: CASSPWTGWIEKLFF. V usage is TRBV5-1 and J usage is TRBJ1-4; 8 nucleotides align to TRBD1. After removal of 4 bases from V and 8 bases from J, the junction contained 10 bases not matched to a gene. The germline V gene encodes CDR1 SGHRS and CDR2 YFSETQ. The CDR3 consists of 15 residues.

The chain recombines TRBV18 with TRBJ2-5; D uncertain. The CDR3 is made up of 12 amino acids. V lost 3 bases and J 4 bases, leaving 6 bases between the germline ends. Germline assignment: CDR1 KGHSH and CDR2 LQKENI. CDR3 nucleotides: TGTGCCAGCTCACCGTCCGTAGAGACCCAGTACTTC. Its translation: CASSPSVETQYF.

This sequence joins TRBV7-9 and TRBJ1-2; a possible D gene is TRBD1 (5 bases). The V end was cut by 5 bases, the J end by 0 bases, with 13 bases between. Germline CDR1 SEHNR, CDR2 FQNEAQ (reference sequence). This CDR3 comprises 15 residues. Written as DNA, the CDR3 is TGTGCCAGCAGCGACCAATTGGGACCTAACTATGGCTACACCTTC. As protein: CASSDQLGPNYGYTF.

The CDR3 region is CASSPPPGNTIYF. For the CDR3, the DNA is TGTGCCAGCAGCCCCCCCCCTGGAAACACCATATATTTT. The chain joins TRBV25-1 to TRBJ1-3; D unresolved. Trimming removed 6 bases at V and 2 bases at J, with 8 bases between. This CDR3 contains 13 residues. The V gene's germline CDR1 is MGHDK and CDR2 SYGVNS.

The gene calls are TRBV2 and TRBJ1-5; D remains unclear. V lost 6 bases, J lost 5 bases, and 8 bases lay in between. Germline loops: CDR1 SNHLY, CDR2 FYNNEI. The CDR3 is 12 amino acids. CDR3 bases: TGTGCCAGCAGATCTGGGGATCAGCCCCAGCATTTT. This translates into CASRSGDQPQHF.

With regard to this clonotype: A junction end diverges from the germline sequence, so it may reflect a read error. J is TRBJ2-7 and V is TRBV7-2; D gene uncertain. CDR3 length: 11 amino acids. Germline V CDR1 and CDR2: SGHTA, FQGNSA. As DNA, the CDR3 is TGTGCCAGCAGTCCCGGTTACGAGCAGTGCTTC. Translating gives CASSPGYEQCF. The whole variable domain, remainder taken from reference TRBV7-2 and TRBJ2-7, is GAGVSQSPSNKVTEKGKDVELRCDPISGHTALYWYRQSLGQGLEFLIYFQGNSAPDKSGLPSDRFSAERTGGSVSTLTIQRTQQEDSAVYLCASSPGYEQCFGPGTRLTVT.

This clonotype was seen a handful of times. This rearrangement joins TRBV6-6 to TRBJ1-1; tentatively, D is TRBD1 (6 bases). The CDR3 is 14 residues long. Between the trimmed V and J ends, which lost 5 bases and 2 bases, there was a span of 12 bases. The germline V gene encodes CDR1 MNHNY and CDR2 SVGAGI (reference sequence). In DNA form, the CDR3 reads TGTGCCAGCAGTAAAAAGGGGGGAAACACTGAAGCTTTCTTT. Its translation: CASSKKGGNTEAFF.

J is TRBJ2-5 and V is TRBV29-1; TRBD1 matches at 7 bases. The germline V gene has CDR1 SQVTM and CDR2 ANQGSEA. This CDR3 has 13 residues. Germline trimming cut 7 bases from V and 4 bases from J; bases unmatched to any gene: 9. The CDR3 sequence is CSGGTGDLETQYF. The DNA for the CDR3 is TGCAGCGGGGGAACAGGGGATCTAGAGACCCAGTACTTC.

V usage is TRBV7-9 and J usage is TRBJ1-1; no clear D. Per the germline V gene, CDR1 is SEHNR and CDR2 is FQNEAQ (reference sequence). V was shortened by 4 bases and J by 1 base, with 10 bases between the two germline ends. CDR3 size: 14 residues. CDR3 sequence reads: CASSYSFANTEAFF. The CDR3 nucleotides are TGTGCCAGCAGCTACAGCTTTGCGAACACTGAAGCTTTCTTT.

The sample holds many counts of this clonotype. The rearrangement uses TRBV5-1 and TRBJ1-1; TRBD1 matches at 7 bases. There are 19 residues in the CDR3. The germline CDR1 and CDR2 sequences are SGHRS and YFSETQ. V trimming: 3 bases; J trimming: 0 bases; junction bases outside the gene matches: 17. DNA for the CDR3: TGCGCCAGCAGCTCCGATCCCCAGGGGGGAGGGGGCATGAACACTGAAGCTTTCTTT. It yields the protein CASSSDPQGGGGMNTEAFF.

This clonotype has at least ten counts. The chain recombines TRBV7-9 with TRBJ1-2; 7 positions match TRBD1. V lost 7 bases, J lost 2 bases, and 7 bases stayed unmatched. This CDR3 has 14 amino acids. Germline assignment: CDR1 SEHNR and CDR2 FQNEAQ (reference sequence). As DNA, the CDR3 is TGTGCCAGCACTTTAGGGGGCGTCAACTATGGCTACACCTTC. As protein: CASTLGGVNYGYTF.

Ten or more counts support this clonotype. This chain connects TRBV5-1 to TRBJ2-7, with TRBD1 identical over 8 bases. Unmatched junction bases numbered 12, after V lost 4 bases and J lost 6 bases. The CDR3 runs to 15 residues. Germline loops: CDR1 SGHRS, CDR2 YFSETQ. The CDR3 region is CASSTIPGTGVEQYF. The CDR3 DNA follows: TGCGCCAGCAGCACCATCCCCGGGACAGGCGTCGAGCAGTACTTC. The whole variable domain, remainder taken from reference TRBV5-1 and TRBJ2-7, is KAGVTQTPRYLIKTRGQQVTLSCSPISGHRSVSWYQQTPGQGLQFLFEYFSETQRNKGNFPGRFSGRQFSNSRSEMNVSTLELGDSALYLCASSTIPGTGVEQYFGPGTRLTVT.

The genes are TRBV2 and TRBJ2-6, with TRBD1 identical over 8 bases. The length of the CDR3 is 21 residues. V was clipped by 6 bases and J by 4 bases; unmatched bases: 23. CDR1 and CDR2 (germline): SNHLY, FYNNEI. CDR3 amino acids: CASSPRTAPNVRTGGANVLTF. CDR3 DNA: TGTGCCAGCAGCCCGCGGACAGCGCCAAACGTCCGGACAGGGGGGGCCAACGTCCTGACTTTC. The entire variable domain, with the rest obtained from reference TRBV2 and TRBJ2-6, is as follows: EPEVTQTPSHQVTQMGQEVILRCVPISNHLYFYWYRQILGQKVEFLVSFYNNEISEKSEIFDDQFSVERPDGSNFTLKIRSTKLEDSAMYFCASSPRTAPNVRTGGANVLTFGAGSRLTVL.

J is TRBJ1-6 and V is TRBV7-4; no reliable D call. The CDR3 runs 15 residues. Germline CDR1 and CDR2: SGHVT and SQSDAQ. The CDR3, as DNA: TGTAGCCAGCAGCTTAGCTTGGGTGCGAATTCACCCCTCCACTTT. This gives the protein CSQQLSLGANSPLHF.

This clonotype was observed many times. The DNA for the CDR3 is TGTGCCAGCAGTCTCAACGGACAGGGGACTACTGAAGCTTTCTTT. This codes for CASSLNGQGTTEAFF. The rearrangement links TRBV11-1 to TRBJ1-1, with 9 bases matching TRBD1. Germline assignment: CDR1 SGHAT and CDR2 FQDESV (reference sequence). Germline trimming cut 6 bases from V and 5 bases from J; bases unmatched to any gene: 10. The CDR3 extends over 15 amino acids.